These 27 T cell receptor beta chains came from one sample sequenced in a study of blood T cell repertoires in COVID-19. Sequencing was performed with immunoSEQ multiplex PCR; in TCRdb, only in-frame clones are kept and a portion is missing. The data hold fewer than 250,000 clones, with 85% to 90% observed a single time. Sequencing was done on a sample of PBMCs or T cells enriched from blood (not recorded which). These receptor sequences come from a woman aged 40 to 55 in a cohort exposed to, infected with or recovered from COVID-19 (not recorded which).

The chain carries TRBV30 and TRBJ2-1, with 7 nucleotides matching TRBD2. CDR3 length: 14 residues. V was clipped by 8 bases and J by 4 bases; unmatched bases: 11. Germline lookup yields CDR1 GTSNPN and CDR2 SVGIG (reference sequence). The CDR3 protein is CAGIQTGRYNEQFF. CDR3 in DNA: TGTGCCGGAATCCAGACCGGGAGGTACAATGAGCAGTTCTTC.

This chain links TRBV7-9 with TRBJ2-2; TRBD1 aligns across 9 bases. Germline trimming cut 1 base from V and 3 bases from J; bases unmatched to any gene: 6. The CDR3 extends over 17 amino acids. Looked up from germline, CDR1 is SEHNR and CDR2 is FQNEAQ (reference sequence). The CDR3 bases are TGTGCCAGCAGCTTAGAACACAGGGGGCCCCACACCGGGGAGCTGTTTTTT. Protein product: CASSLEHRGPHTGELFF.

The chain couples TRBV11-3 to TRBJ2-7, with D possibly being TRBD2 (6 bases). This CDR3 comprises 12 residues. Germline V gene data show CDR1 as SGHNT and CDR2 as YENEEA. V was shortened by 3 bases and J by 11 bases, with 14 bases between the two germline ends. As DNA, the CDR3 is TGTGCCAGCAGCTTCGGGGCAGGAGGGGAGTACTTC. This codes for CASSFGAGGEYF.

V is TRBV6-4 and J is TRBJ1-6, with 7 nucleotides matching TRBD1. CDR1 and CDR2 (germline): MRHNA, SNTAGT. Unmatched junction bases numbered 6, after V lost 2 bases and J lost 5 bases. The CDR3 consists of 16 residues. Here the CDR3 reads CASSDPGDRDNSPLHF. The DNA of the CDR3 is TGTGCCAGCAGTGACCCAGGAGACAGGGATAATTCACCCCTCCACTTT.

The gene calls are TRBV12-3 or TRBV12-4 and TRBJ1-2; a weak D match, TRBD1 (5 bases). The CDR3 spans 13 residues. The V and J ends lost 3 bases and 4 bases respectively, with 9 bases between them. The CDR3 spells CASSFRGSYGYTF. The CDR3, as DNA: TGTGCCAGCAGTTTCCGGGGGTCCTATGGCTACACCTTC.

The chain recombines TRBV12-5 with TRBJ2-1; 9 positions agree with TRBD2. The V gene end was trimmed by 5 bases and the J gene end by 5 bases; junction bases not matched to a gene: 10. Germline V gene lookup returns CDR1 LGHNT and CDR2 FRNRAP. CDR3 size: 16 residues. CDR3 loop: CASGLIAGEKDNEQFF. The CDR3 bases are TGTGCTAGTGGTCTGATAGCGGGAGAGAAGGACAATGAGCAGTTCTTC. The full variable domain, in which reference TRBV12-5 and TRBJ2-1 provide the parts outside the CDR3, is DARVTQTPRHKVTEMGQEVTMRCQPILGHNTVFWYRQTMMQGLELLAYFRNRAPLDDSGMPKDRFSAEMPDATLATLKIQPSEPRDSAVYFCASGLIAGEKDNEQFFGPGTRLTVL.

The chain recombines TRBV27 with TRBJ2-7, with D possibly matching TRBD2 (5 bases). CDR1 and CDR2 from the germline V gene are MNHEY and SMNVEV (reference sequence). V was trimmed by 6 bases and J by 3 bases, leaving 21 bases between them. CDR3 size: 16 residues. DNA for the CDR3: TGTGCCAGCAGCTCAAAGGAGACTAACCGGCGCTACGAGCAGTACTTC. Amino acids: CASSSKETNRRYEQYF.

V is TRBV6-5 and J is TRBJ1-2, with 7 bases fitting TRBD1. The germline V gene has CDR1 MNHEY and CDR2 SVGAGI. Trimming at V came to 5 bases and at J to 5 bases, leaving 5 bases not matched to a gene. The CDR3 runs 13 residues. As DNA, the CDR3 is TGTGCCAGCAGTCCAGGACAGGTGTATGGCTACACCTTC. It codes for CASSPGQVYGYTF.

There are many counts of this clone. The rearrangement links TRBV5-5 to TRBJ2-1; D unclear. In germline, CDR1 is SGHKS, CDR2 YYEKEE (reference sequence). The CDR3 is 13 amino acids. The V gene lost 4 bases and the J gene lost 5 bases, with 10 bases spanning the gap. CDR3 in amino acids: CASSRDSHNEQFF. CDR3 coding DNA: TGTGCCAGCAGCCGTGACTCTCACAATGAGCAGTTCTTC.

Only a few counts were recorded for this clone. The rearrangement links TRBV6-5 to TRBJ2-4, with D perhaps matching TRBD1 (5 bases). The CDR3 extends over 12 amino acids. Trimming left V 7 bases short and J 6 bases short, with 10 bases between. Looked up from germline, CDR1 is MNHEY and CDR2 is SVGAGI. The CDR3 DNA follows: TGTGCCAGCATCTCTAGGGGAAACATTCAGTACTTC. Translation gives CASISRGNIQYF.

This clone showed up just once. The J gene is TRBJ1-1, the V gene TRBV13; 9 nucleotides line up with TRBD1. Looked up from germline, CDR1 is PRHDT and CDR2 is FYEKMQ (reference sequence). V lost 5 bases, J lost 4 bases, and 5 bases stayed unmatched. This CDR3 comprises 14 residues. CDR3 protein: CASSAATGGTEAFF. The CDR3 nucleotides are TGTGCCAGCAGCGCGGCGACAGGGGGCACTGAAGCTTTCTTT.

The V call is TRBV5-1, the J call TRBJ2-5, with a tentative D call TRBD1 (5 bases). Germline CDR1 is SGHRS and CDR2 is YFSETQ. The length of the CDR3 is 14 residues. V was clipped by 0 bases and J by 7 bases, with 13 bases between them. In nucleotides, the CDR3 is TGCGCCAGCAGCTTGGATAGGACCCAGGGGACCCAGTACTTC. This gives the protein CASSLDRTQGTQYF.

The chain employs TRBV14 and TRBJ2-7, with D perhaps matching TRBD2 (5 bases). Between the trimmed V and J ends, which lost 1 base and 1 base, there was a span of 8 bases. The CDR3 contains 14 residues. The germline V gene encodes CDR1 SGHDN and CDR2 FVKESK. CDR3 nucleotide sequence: TGTGCCAGCAGCCAAGGGACGGGGTCCTACGAGCAGTACTTC. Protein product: CASSQGTGSYEQYF.

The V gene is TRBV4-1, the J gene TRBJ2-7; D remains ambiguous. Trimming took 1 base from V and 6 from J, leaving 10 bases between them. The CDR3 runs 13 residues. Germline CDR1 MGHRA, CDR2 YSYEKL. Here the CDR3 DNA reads TGCGCCAGCAGCCAAGGGGCCCTCTCCGAGCAGTACTTC. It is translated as CASSQGALSEQYF.

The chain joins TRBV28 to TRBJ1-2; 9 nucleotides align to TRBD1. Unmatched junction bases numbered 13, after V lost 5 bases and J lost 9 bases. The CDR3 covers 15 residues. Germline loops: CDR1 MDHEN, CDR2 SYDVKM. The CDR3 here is CASSPGPGQGRSYTF. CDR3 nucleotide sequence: TGTGCCAGCAGTCCGGGACCGGGACAGGGTAGGAGCTACACCTTC.

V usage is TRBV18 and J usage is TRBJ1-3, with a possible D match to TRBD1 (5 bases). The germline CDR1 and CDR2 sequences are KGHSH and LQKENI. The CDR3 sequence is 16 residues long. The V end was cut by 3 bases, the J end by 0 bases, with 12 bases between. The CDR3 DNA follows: TGTGCCAGCTCACCCCCTGACAGTGTCTCTGGAAACACCATATATTTT. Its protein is CASSPPDSVSGNTIYF.

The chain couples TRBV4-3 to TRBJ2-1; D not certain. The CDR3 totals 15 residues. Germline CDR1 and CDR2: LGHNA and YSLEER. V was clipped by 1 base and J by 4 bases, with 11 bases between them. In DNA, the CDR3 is TGCGCCAGCAGCCAAGTTCGCGGAAGTTACAATGAGCAGTTCTTC. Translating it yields CASSQVRGSYNEQFF.

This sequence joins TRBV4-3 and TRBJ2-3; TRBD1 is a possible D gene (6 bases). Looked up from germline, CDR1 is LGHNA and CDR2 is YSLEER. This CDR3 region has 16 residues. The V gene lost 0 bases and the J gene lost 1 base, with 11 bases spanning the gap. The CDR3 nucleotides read TGCGCCAGCAGCCAAGAATGGGGGCAGGGCACAGATACGCAGTATTTT. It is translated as CASSQEWGQGTDTQYF.

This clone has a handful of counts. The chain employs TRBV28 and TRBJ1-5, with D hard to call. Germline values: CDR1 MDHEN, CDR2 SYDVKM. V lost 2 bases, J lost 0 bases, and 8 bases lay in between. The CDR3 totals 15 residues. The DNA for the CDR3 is TGTGCCAGCAGTTTAGTTGGCTTTAGCAATCAGCCCCAGCATTTT. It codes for CASSLVGFSNQPQHF.

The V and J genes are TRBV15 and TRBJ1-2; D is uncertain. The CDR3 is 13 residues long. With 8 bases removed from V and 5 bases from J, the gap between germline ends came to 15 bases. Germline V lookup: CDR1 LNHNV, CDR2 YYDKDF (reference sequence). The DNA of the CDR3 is TGTGCCACCTCAGATCGAGGCTTTTATGGCTACACCTTC. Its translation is CATSDRGFYGYTF.

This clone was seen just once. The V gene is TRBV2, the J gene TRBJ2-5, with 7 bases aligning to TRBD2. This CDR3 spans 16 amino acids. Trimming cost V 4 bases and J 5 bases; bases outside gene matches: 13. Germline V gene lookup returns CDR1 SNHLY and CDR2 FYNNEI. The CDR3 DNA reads TGTGCCAGCAGTGGGCGGACTAGACGACTCCTGGAGACCCAGTACTTC. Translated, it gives CASSGRTRRLLETQYF.

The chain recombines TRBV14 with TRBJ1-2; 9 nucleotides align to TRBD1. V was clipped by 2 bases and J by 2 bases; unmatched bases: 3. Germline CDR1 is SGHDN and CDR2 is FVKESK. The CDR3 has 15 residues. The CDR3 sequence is CASSQNRGPNYGYTF. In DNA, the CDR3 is TGTGCCAGCAGCCAAAACAGGGGGCCAAACTATGGCTACACCTTC.

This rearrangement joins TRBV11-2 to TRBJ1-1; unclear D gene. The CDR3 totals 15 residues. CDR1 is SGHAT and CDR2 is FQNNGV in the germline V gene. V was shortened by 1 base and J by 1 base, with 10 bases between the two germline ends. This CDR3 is CASSLARSGNTEAFF. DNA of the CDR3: TGTGCCAGCAGCTTAGCGAGGTCGGGGAACACTGAAGCTTTCTTT.

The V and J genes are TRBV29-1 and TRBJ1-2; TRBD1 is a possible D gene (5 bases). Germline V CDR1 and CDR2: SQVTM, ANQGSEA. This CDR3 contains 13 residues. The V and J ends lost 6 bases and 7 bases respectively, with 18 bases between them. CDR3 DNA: TGCAGCGTGGATGACAGCCTGGGGGGTGGCTACACCTTC. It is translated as CSVDDSLGGGYTF. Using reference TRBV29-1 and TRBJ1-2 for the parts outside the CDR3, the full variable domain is SAVISQKPSRDICQRGTSLTIQCQVDSQVTMMFWYRQQPGQSLTLIATANQGSEATYESGFVIDKFPISRPNLTFSTLTVSNMSPEDSSIYLCSVDDSLGGGYTFGSGTRLTVV.

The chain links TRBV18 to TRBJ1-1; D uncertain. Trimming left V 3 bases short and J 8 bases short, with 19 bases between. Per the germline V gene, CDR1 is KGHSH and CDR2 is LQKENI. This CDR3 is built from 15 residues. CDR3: CASSPPLGPPWEAFF. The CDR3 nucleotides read TGTGCCAGCTCACCGCCCCTTGGGCCGCCCTGGGAAGCTTTCTTT. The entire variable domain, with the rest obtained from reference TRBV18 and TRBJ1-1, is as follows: NAGVMQNPRHLVRRRGQEARLRCSPMKGHSHVYWYRQLPEEGLKFMVYLQKENIIDESGMPKERFSAEFPKEGPSILRIQQVVRGDSAAYFCASSPPLGPPWEAFFGQGTRLTVV.

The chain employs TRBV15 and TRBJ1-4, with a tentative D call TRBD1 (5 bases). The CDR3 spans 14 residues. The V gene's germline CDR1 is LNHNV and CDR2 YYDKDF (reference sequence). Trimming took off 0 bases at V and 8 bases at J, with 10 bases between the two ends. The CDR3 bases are TGTGCCACCAGCAGAGATGGGGCGGGGGAAAAACTGTTTTTT. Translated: CATSRDGAGEKLFF.

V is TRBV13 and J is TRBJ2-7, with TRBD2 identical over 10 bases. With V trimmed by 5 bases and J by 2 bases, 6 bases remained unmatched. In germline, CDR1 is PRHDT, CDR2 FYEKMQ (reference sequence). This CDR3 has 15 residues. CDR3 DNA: TGTGCCAGCAGCCAAACTAGCGGGGCAACCTACGAGCAGTACTTC. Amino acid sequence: CASSQTSGATYEQYF.